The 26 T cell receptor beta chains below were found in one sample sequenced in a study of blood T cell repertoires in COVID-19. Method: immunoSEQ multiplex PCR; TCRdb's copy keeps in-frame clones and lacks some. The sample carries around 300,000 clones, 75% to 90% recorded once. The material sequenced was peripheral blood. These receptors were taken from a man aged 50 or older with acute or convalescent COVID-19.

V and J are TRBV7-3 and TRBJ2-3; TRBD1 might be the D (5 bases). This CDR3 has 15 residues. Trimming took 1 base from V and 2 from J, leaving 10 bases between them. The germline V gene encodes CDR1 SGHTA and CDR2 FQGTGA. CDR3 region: CASSLSRVLTDTQYF. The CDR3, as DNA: TGTGCCAGCAGCTTAAGCAGGGTCCTCACAGATACGCAGTATTTT. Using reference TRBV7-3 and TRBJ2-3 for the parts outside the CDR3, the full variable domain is GAGVSQTPSNKVTEKGKYVELRCDPISGHTALYWYRQSLGQGPEFLIYFQGTGAADDSGLPNDRFFAVRPEGSVSTLKIQRTERGDSAVYLCASSLSRVLTDTQYFGPGTRLTVL.

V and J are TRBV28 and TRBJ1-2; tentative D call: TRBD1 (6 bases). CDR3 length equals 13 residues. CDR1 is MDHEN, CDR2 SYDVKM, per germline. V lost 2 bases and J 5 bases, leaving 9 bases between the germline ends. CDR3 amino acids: CASSLGGFYGYTF. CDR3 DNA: TGTGCCAGCAGTTTAGGGGGCTTTTATGGCTACACCTTC.

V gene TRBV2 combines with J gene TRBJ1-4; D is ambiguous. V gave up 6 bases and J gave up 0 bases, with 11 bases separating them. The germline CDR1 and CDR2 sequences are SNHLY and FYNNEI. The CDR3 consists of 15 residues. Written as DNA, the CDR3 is TGTGCCAGCAGGGCAGGTGCCGCAACTAATGAAAAACTGTTTTTT. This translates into CASRAGAATNEKLFF.

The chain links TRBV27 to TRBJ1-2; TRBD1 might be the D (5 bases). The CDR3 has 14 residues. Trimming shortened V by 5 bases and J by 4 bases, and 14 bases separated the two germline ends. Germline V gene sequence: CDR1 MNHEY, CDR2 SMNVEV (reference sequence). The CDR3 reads CASSGGASSYGYTF. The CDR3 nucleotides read TGTGCCAGCAGTGGCGGGGCCAGCAGCTATGGCTACACCTTC.

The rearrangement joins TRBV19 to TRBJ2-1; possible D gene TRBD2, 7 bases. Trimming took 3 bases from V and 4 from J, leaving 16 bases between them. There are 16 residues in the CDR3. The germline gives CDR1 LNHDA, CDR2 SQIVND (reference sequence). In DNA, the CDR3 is TGTGCCAGTAGTATGAGTTCTGGGGGGGCTTACAATGAGCAGTTCTTC. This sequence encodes CASSMSSGGAYNEQFF. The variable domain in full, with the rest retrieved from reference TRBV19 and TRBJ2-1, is DGGITQSPKYLFRKEGQNVTLSCEQNLNHDAMYWYRQDPGQGLRLIYYSQIVNDFQKGDIAEGYSVSREKKESFPLTVTSAQKNPTAFYLCASSMSSGGAYNEQFFGPGTRLTVL.

Here the CDR3 reads CASSRDSTYNEQFF. CDR3 DNA sequence: TGTGCCAGCAGTCGGGACTCTACCTACAATGAGCAGTTCTTC. The chain recombines TRBV2 with TRBJ2-1; D is possibly TRBD2 (6 bases). The CDR3 runs to 14 residues. Germline CDR1 SNHLY, CDR2 FYNNEI. Trimming pared 5 bases from V and 2 bases from J, leaving 10 bases between.

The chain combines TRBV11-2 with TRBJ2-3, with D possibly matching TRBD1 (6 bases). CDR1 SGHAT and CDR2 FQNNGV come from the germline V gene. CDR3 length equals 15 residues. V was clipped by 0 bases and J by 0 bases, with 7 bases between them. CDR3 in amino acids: CASSLEGGSTDTQYF. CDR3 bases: TGTGCCAGCAGCTTAGAAGGGGGAAGCACAGATACGCAGTATTTT.

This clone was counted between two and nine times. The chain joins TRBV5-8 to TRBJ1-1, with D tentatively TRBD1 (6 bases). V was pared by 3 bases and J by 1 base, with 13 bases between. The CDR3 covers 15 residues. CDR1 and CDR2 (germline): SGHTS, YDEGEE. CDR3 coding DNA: TGTGCCAGCAGCTCCCCGAGGGGGGGGAACACTGAAGCTTTCTTT. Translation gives CASSSPRGGNTEAFF.

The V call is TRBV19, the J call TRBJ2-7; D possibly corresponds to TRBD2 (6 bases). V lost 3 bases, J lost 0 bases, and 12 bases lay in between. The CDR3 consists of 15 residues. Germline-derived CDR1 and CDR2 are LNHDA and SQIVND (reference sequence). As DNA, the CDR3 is TGTGCCAGTAGTATTAGGGCGGGGAGCTCCTACGAGCAGTACTTC. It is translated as CASSIRAGSSYEQYF. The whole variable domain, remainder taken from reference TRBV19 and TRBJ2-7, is DGGITQSPKYLFRKEGQNVTLSCEQNLNHDAMYWYRQDPGQGLRLIYYSQIVNDFQKGDIAEGYSVSREKKESFPLTVTSAQKNPTAFYLCASSIRAGSSYEQYFGPGTRLTVT.

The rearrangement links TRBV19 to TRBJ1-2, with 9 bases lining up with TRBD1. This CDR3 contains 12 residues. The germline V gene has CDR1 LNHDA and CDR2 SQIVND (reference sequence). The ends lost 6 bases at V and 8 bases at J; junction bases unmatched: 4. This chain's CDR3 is CASRQGAGGYTF. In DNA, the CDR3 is TGTGCCAGTAGACAGGGGGCTGGCGGCTACACCTTC.

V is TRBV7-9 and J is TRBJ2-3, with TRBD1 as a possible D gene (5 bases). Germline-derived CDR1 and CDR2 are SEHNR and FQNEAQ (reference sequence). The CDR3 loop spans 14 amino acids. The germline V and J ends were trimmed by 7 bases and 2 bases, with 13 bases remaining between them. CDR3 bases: TGTGCCAGCATAGCCGACAGAACCACAGATACGCAGTATTTT. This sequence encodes CASIADRTTDTQYF.

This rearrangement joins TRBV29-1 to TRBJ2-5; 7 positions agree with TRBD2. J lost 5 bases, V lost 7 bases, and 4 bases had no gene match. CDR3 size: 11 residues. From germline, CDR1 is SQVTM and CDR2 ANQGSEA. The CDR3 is CSAGLDETQYF. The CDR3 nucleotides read TGCAGCGCCGGACTAGATGAGACCCAGTACTTC.

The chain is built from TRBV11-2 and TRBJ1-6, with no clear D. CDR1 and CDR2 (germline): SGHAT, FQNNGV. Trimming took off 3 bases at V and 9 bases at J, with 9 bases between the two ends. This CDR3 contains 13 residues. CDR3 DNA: TGTGCCAGCAGCTTTTCGGAGATTTCACCCCTCCACTTT. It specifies CASSFSEISPLHF. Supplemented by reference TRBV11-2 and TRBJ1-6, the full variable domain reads EAGVAQSPRYKIIEKRQSVAFWCNPISGHATLYWYQQILGQGPKLLIQFQNNGVVDDSQLPKDRFSAERLKGVDSTLKIQPAKLEDSAVYLCASSFSEISPLHFGNGTRLTVT.

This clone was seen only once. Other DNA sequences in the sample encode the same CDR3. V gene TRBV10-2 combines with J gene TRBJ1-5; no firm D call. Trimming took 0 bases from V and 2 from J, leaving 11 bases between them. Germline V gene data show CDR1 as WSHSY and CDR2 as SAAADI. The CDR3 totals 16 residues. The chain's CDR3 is CASSESRGSGNQPQHF. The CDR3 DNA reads TGCGCCAGCAGTGAGTCGAGAGGATCCGGCAATCAGCCCCAGCATTTT.

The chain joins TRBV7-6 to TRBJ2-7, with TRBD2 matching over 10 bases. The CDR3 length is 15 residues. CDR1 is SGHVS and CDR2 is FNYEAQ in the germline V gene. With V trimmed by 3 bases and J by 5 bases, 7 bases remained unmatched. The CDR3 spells CASSLGLASGHEQYF. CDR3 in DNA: TGTGCCAGCAGCTTGGGACTAGCGTCGGGCCACGAGCAGTACTTC.

CDR3 loop: CASSLGRVASYNEQFF. As DNA, the CDR3 is TGTGCCAGCAGCCTTGGCAGGGTAGCTTCTTACAATGAGCAGTTCTTC. V and J are TRBV5-6 and TRBJ2-1; possible D gene TRBD1, 5 bases. V gave up 4 bases and J gave up 4 bases, with 18 bases separating them. From germline, CDR1 is SGHDT and CDR2 YYEEEE. The CDR3 loop spans 16 amino acids.

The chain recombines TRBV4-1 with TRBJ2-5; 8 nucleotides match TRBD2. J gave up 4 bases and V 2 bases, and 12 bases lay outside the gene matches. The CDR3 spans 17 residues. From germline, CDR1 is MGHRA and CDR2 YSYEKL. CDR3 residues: CASSQMQRGTRGETQYF. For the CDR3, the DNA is TGCGCCAGCAGCCAAATGCAGCGGGGGACACGGGGAGAGACCCAGTACTTC.

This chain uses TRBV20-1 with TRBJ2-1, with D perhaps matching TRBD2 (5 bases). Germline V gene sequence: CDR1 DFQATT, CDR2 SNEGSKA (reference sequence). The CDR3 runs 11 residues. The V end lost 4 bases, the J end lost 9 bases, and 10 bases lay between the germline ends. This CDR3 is CSANPGSEQFF. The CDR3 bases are TGCAGTGCTAATCCGGGGAGTGAGCAGTTCTTC.

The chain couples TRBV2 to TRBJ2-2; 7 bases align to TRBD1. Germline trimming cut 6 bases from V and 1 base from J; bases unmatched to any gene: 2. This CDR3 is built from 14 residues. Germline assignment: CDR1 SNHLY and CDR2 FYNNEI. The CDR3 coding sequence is TGTGCCAGCAGGGACAGGCTGAACACCGGGGAGCTGTTTTTT. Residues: CASRDRLNTGELFF.

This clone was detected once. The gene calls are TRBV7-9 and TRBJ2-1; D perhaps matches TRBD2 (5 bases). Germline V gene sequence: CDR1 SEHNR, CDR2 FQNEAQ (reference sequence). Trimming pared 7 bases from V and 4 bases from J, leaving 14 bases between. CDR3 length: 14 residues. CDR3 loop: CASIPSRTYNEQFF. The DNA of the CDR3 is TGTGCCAGCATCCCCTCGAGGACTTACAATGAGCAGTTCTTC.

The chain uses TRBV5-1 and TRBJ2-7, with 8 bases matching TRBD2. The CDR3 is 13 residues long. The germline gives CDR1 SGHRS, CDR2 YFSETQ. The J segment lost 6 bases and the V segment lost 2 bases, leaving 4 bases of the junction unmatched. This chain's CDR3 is CASSFSGEGEQYF. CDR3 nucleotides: TGCGCCAGCAGCTTTAGCGGGGAGGGCGAGCAGTACTTC.

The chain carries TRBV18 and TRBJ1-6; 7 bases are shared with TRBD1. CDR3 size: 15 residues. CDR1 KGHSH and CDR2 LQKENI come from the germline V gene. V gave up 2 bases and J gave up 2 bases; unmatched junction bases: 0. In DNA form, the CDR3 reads TGTGCCAGCTCACCAGGGACAGCCTATAATTCACCCCTCCACTTT. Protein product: CASSPGTAYNSPLHF.

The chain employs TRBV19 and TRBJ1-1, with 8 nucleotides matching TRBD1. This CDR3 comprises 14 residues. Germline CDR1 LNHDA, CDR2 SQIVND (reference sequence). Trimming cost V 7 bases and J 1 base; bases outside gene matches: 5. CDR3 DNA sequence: TGTGCCAGTAACCCAGGGGGCGGGAACACTGAAGCTTTCTTT. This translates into CASNPGGGNTEAFF.

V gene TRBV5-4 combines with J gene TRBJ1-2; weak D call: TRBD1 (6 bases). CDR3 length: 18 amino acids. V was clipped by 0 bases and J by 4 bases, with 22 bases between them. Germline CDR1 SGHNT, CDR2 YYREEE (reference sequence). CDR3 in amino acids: CASSLAPFRDMSSYGYTF. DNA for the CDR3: TGTGCCAGCAGCTTGGCGCCGTTCCGGGACATGTCGAGCTATGGCTACACCTTC.

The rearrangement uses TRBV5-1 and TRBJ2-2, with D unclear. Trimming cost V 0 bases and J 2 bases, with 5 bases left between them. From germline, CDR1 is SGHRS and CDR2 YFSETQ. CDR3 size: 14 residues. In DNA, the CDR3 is TGCGCCAGCAGCTTGGACACCAACACCGGGGAGCTGTTTTTT. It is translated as CASSLDTNTGELFF.

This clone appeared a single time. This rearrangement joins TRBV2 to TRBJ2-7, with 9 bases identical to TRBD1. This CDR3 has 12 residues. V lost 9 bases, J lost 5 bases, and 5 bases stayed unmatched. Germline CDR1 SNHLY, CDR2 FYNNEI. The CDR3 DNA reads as TGTGCCAGGGGGACAGGGACTCACGAGCAGTACTTC. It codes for CARGTGTHEQYF.